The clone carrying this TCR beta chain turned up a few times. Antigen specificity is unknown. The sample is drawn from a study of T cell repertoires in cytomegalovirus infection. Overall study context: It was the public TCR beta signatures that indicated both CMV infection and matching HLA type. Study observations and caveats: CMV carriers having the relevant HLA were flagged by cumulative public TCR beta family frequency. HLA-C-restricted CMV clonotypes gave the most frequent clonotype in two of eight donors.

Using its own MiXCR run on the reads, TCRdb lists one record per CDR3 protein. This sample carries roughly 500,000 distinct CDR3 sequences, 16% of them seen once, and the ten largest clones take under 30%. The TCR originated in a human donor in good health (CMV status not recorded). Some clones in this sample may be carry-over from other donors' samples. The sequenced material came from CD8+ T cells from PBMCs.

The CDR3 coding sequence is TGTGCCAGCAGTGAATTTAATGGACAGGGGGCTTCGGCAGATACGCAGTATTTT. It yields the protein CASSEFNGQGASADTQYF. The chain uses TRBV25-1 and TRBJ2-3, with TRBD1 matching over 11 bases. This CDR3 is 18 amino acids long. CDR1 and CDR2 from the germline V gene are MGHDK and SYGVNS. V gave up 1 base and J gave up 4 bases; unmatched junction bases: 10.